The source of this TCR beta chain is a study of blood T cells in healthy people across ages. Concerning this clonotype itself: Its antigen is as yet unknown.

Whole-study findings and limits: There were more naive CD4+ cells and higher diversity in long-lived donors than in aged donors.

The V and J ends lost 0 bases and 0 bases respectively, with 15 bases between them. This CDR3 is built from 19 residues. Germline CDR1 is LGHNA and CDR2 is YSLEER. With a J-beta primer mix and a sample-barcoded 5' primer, a second PCR ran about 6 to 11 cycles. The authors tagged each cDNA molecule using a template-switch adaptor with 12 random nucleotides. TCRdb reprocessed the 5' RACE reads via MiXCR and lists one record per CDR3 protein. The table shows about 1.8 million distinct CDR3 sequences, with 49% occurring only once. Sequenced sample: blood. The TCR was taken from a woman between 40 and 55 years old in good health. The gene calls are TRBV4-3 and TRBJ2-6, with unresolved D. The CDR3 reads CASSQDSPRLSSGANVLTF. The CDR3 DNA follows: TGCGCCAGCAGCCAAGATAGTCCGCGGCTATCCTCTGGGGCCAACGTCCTGACTTTC.